One and the same sample provided the 23 T cell receptor beta chains below, sequenced in a study of beta chain features in type 1 diabetes (dated by TCRdb to between 2018 and 2020). The library came from the immunoSEQ multiplex PCR assay. The High Capacity cDNA Reverse Transcription Kit was used to reverse transcribe all of the isolated RNA, meaning that expressed TCRB transcripts were what got sequenced. In TCRdb, the immuneACCESS table is reduced to in-frame sequences with V and J assigned. These tables do not hold every clone; where another copy was compared, an unresolved V gene accounts for under half, and the others remain unexplained. This sample holds 680,000 or so clones; 13% were observed only once. Approximately 0.022% of the sample belongs to the ten largest clones. The paper's findings and limits, for the study overall: A moderate but significant shortening of TCRB CDR3 length was observed in type 1 diabetes patients in all four CD4+ subsets.

Antigen specificity for these receptors is unknown. The specimen sequenced was naive CD4+ T cells from blood. The sample's cell subset or site label is to be understood as: true naive CD4+ T cells. Receptors were obtained from a young man with type 1 diabetes.

The chain carries TRBV27 and TRBJ2-2; TRBD1 is a possible D gene (5 bases). CDR1 is MNHEY and CDR2 is SMNVEV in the germline V gene (reference sequence). V dropped 9 bases and J dropped 4 bases, with 9 bases sitting between them. The CDR3 sequence is 12 residues long. The CDR3 here is CASGARTGELFF. For the CDR3, the DNA is TGTGCCAGTGGGGCCCGCACCGGGGAGCTGTTTTTT.

The genes are TRBV15 and TRBJ1-2; D perhaps matches TRBD1 (6 bases). The CDR3 spans 14 residues. V shed 0 bases and J shed 6 bases, with 11 bases lying between them. Germline loops: CDR1 LNHNV, CDR2 YYDKDF (reference sequence). In DNA form, the CDR3 reads TGTGCCACCAGCAGAGACAGGGGAGGTGATGGCTACACCTTC. It specifies CATSRDRGGDGYTF.

The chain recombines TRBV4-2 with TRBJ1-5; maybe TRBD1 (6 bases). The germline V gene has CDR1 LGHNA and CDR2 YNFKEQ. Trimming stripped 1 base from V and 7 bases from J, with 14 bases between. This CDR3 comprises 15 residues. The chain's CDR3 is CASSQGIQGDQPQHF. In DNA form, the CDR3 reads TGTGCCAGCAGCCAAGGAATACAGGGAGACCAGCCCCAGCATTTT.

The chain combines TRBV7-2 with TRBJ1-2; the D is unclear. The CDR3 runs 12 residues. The V gene lost 5 bases and the J gene lost 4 bases, with 8 bases spanning the gap. Looked up from germline, CDR1 is SGHTA and CDR2 is FQGNSA. For the CDR3, the DNA is TGTGCCAGCAGCCCGGACCGCTATGGCTACACCTTC. As protein: CASSPDRYGYTF. The whole variable domain, remainder taken from reference TRBV7-2 and TRBJ1-2, is GAGVSQSPSNKVTEKGKDVELRCDPISGHTALYWYRQSLGQGLEFLIYFQGNSAPDKSGLPSDRFSAERTGGSVSTLTIQRTQQEDSAVYLCASSPDRYGYTFGSGTRLTVV.

This clone has a handful of counts. This chain uses TRBV30 with TRBJ2-1; D is ambiguous. Germline loops: CDR1 GTSNPN, CDR2 SVGIG (reference sequence). V was clipped by 2 bases and J by 6 bases, with 8 bases between them. The CDR3 totals 12 residues. The CDR3: CAWSKGFNEQFF. The CDR3 region has the DNA TGTGCCTGGAGTAAGGGTTTCAATGAGCAGTTCTTC.

This chain uses TRBV6-5 with TRBJ1-2; D not resolved. Germline V gene sequence: CDR1 MNHEY, CDR2 SVGAGI. Trimming left V 7 bases short and J 2 bases short, with 11 bases between. The CDR3 sequence is 13 residues long. DNA of the CDR3: TGTGCCAGCACTGACCACGGAAACTATGGCTACACCTTC. Protein: CASTDHGNYGYTF.

This clone occurred a few times. The genes are TRBV6-5 and TRBJ2-7, with D unclear. Germline V gives CDR1 MNHEY, CDR2 SVGAGI. The CDR3 has 15 amino acids. The V and J ends lost 0 bases and 0 bases respectively, with 9 bases between them. As DNA, the CDR3 is TGTGCCAGCAGTTACTCGACGCCCCCCTCCTACGAGCAGTACTTC. Its translation: CASSYSTPPSYEQYF.

This clone has a handful of counts. This chain joins TRBV5-1 and TRBJ2-7; D ambiguous. Per germline, CDR1 SGHRS and CDR2 YFSETQ. The V and J ends lost 4 bases and 3 bases respectively, with 8 bases between them. The CDR3 has 12 residues. CDR3 bases: TGCGCCAGCAGCACCGACGGCTACGAGCAGTACTTC. Translating it yields CASSTDGYEQYF.

This clone was counted a few times. V and J are TRBV28 and TRBJ2-5, with 8 bases aligning to TRBD2. The CDR3 length is 15 residues. Germline CDR1 reads MDHEN; CDR2 reads SYDVKM. Trimming removed 4 bases from V and 5 bases from J; junction bases left unmatched: 9. The CDR3 spells CASSSSSGSAETQYF. CDR3 bases: TGTGCCAGCAGTTCGTCTAGCGGGTCGGCGGAGACCCAGTACTTC.

The chain combines TRBV5-1 with TRBJ2-7; D possibly corresponds to TRBD2 (6 bases). The germline V gene has CDR1 SGHRS and CDR2 YFSETQ. V lost 3 bases and J 0 bases, leaving 13 bases between the germline ends. This CDR3 is 15 amino acids long. DNA for the CDR3: TGCGCCAGCAGCTCCGGCCGGGACTTCTCCTACGAGCAGTACTTC. It codes for CASSSGRDFSYEQYF.

This sequence joins TRBV2 and TRBJ1-6; D unresolved. This CDR3 has 15 residues. Deletions cut 8 bases from V and 6 bases from J, with 17 bases between. Germline CDR1 SNHLY, CDR2 FYNNEI. The CDR3 reads CASPRGKAGNSPLHF. DNA of the CDR3: TGTGCCAGCCCTCGTGGAAAGGCCGGTAATTCACCCCTCCACTTT. The whole variable domain, remainder taken from reference TRBV2 and TRBJ1-6, is EPEVTQTPSHQVTQMGQEVILRCVPISNHLYFYWYRQILGQKVEFLVSFYNNEISEKSEIFDDQFSVERPDGSNFTLKIRSTKLEDSAMYFCASPRGKAGNSPLHFGNGTRLTVT.

V gene TRBV7-8 combines with J gene TRBJ2-5, with TRBD1 matching over 10 bases. The CDR3 runs 19 residues. Germline V gene sequence: CDR1 SGHVS, CDR2 FQNEAQ. V lost 5 bases to trimming and J lost 1 base; unmatched junction nucleotides: 16. CDR3 coding DNA: TGTGCCAGCAGCCCTGGGACAGGGGTAGGCCCAAGACCCCAAGAGACCCAGTACTTC. This codes for CASSPGTGVGPRPQETQYF.

The V gene is TRBV7-2, the J gene TRBJ2-5; 12 nucleotides line up with TRBD2. CDR1 and CDR2 from the germline V gene are SGHTA and FQGNSA. The CDR3 consists of 18 residues. With 5 bases clipped from V and 2 bases from J, the junction kept 12 bases outside the gene matches. The CDR3 bases are TGTGCCAGCAGCCGATTCGGACTAGCGGGGATGGAGCAAGAGACCCAGTACTTC. This sequence encodes CASSRFGLAGMEQETQYF. Filled out from reference TRBV7-2 and TRBJ2-5, the complete variable domain reads GAGVSQSPSNKVTEKGKDVELRCDPISGHTALYWYRQSLGQGLEFLIYFQGNSAPDKSGLPSDRFSAERTGGSVSTLTIQRTQQEDSAVYLCASSRFGLAGMEQETQYFGPGTRLLVL.

This clone occurred a few times. The chain is built from TRBV5-1 and TRBJ1-4; 8 bases align to TRBD1. Germline V gene sequence: CDR1 SGHRS, CDR2 YFSETQ. Losses at the gene ends were 3 bases for V and 0 bases for J; bases not matched to a gene: 7. This CDR3 spans 17 amino acids. CDR3 sequence reads: CASSSDPGGATNEKLFF. CDR3 nucleotide sequence: TGCGCCAGCAGCTCAGATCCAGGGGGCGCAACTAATGAAAAACTGTTTTTT.

This clone was observed a handful of times. This rearrangement joins TRBV2 to TRBJ1-2, with D tentatively TRBD1 (6 bases). V lost 5 bases and J lost 13, with 14 bases in between. The CDR3 runs 11 residues. Germline values: CDR1 SNHLY, CDR2 FYNNEI. CDR3 nucleotide sequence: TGTGCCAGCAGTCCGACAGGTCTCTCCACCTTC. Its protein is CASSPTGLSTF.

The chain employs TRBV30 and TRBJ1-4; no reliable D call. The V gene lost 2 bases and the J gene lost 7 bases, with 17 bases spanning the gap. CDR1 GTSNPN and CDR2 SVGIG come from the germline V gene (reference sequence). This CDR3 is built from 15 residues. Here the CDR3 reads CAWSPQRRVPEKLFF. CDR3 coding DNA: TGTGCCTGGAGTCCCCAGAGGAGGGTCCCTGAAAAACTGTTTTTT. Together with reference TRBV30 and TRBJ1-4, the CDR3 gives the full variable domain: SQTIHQWPATLVQPVGSPLSLECTVEGTSNPNLYWYRQAAGRGLQLLFYSVGIGQISSEVPQNLSASRPQDRQFILSSKKLLLSDSGFYLCAWSPQRRVPEKLFFGSGTQLSVL.

J is TRBJ2-7 and V is TRBV6-1; D possibly matches TRBD1 or TRBD2 (5 bases each). The V gene's germline CDR1 is MNHNS and CDR2 SASEGT. V lost 6 bases, J lost 3 bases, and 12 bases lay in between. The CDR3 has 13 residues. The CDR3 here is CASSGPGSYEQYF. CDR3 sequence (DNA): TGTGCCAGCAGCGGGCCAGGGAGCTACGAGCAGTACTTC.

V and J are TRBV21-1 and TRBJ1-1. TRBV21-1 is a recognized pseudogene. The CDR3 length is 16 residues. CDR3 sequence (DNA): TGTGCCAGCAGCAAAGCGGGAGGGCACATGAACACTGAAGCTTTCTTT. This encodes CASSKAGGHMNTEAFF.

Only a few counts were recorded for this clone. The chain joins TRBV7-9 to TRBJ2-1, with D tentatively TRBD1 (6 bases). Germline values: CDR1 SEHNR, CDR2 FQNEAQ (reference sequence). The CDR3 is 14 residues long. V was trimmed by 5 bases and J by 1 base, leaving 9 bases between them. CDR3 residues: CASSTTGSYNEQFF. Here the CDR3 DNA reads TGTGCCAGCAGCACCACAGGGTCCTACAATGAGCAGTTCTTC.

This clone was counted a few times. V gene TRBV10-3 combines with J gene TRBJ2-7; D is tentatively TRBD1 or TRBD2 (5 bases each). CDR3 length: 15 amino acids. The V gene's germline CDR1 is ENHRY and CDR2 SYGVKD. V was pared by 4 bases and J by 2 bases, with 15 bases between. This chain's CDR3 is CAISGGLQGAYEQYF. Written as DNA, the CDR3 is TGTGCCATCAGTGGAGGGTTGCAGGGCGCCTACGAGCAGTACTTC.

Ten or more counts support this clone. The chain links TRBV10-3 to TRBJ2-7, with TRBD1 as a possible D gene (6 bases). This CDR3 spans 13 amino acids. V was shortened by 10 bases and J by 0 bases, with 13 bases between the two germline ends. Germline V gene lookup returns CDR1 ENHRY and CDR2 SYGVKD. CDR3 coding DNA: TGTGCCAGCGCCCCCAGGGGCTCCTACGAGCAGTACTTC. This codes for CASAPRGSYEQYF.

The chain combines TRBV10-3 with TRBJ1-6; possibly TRBD1 for D (6 bases). The V end lost 3 bases, the J end lost 7 bases, and 10 bases lay between the germline ends. This CDR3 contains 14 residues. The germline V gene has CDR1 ENHRY and CDR2 SYGVKD. The CDR3 DNA reads TGTGCCATCAGTGAATGGGACAAAAATTCACCCCTCCACTTT. This translates into CAISEWDKNSPLHF.

Only a few counts were recorded for this clone. The V gene is TRBV30, the J gene TRBJ2-2, with D possibly being TRBD2 (6 bases). Germline loops: CDR1 GTSNPN, CDR2 SVGIG (reference sequence). This CDR3 contains 16 residues. V gave up 0 bases and J gave up 0 bases, with 11 bases separating them. CDR3 loop: CAWSVGGAANTGELFF. CDR3 bases: TGTGCCTGGAGTGTTGGAGGGGCAGCGAACACCGGGGAGCTGTTTTTT.